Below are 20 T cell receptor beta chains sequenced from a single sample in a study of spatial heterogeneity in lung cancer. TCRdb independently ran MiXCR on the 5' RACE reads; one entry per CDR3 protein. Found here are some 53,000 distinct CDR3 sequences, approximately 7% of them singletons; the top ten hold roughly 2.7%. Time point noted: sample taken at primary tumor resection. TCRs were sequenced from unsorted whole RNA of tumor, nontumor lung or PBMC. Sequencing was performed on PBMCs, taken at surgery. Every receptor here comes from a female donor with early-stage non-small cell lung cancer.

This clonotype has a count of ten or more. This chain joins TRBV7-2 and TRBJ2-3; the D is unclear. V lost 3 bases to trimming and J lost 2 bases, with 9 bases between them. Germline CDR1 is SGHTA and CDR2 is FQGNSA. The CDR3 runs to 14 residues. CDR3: CASSFMGTTDTQYF. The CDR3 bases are TGTGCCAGCAGCTTTATGGGTACCACAGATACGCAGTATTTT.

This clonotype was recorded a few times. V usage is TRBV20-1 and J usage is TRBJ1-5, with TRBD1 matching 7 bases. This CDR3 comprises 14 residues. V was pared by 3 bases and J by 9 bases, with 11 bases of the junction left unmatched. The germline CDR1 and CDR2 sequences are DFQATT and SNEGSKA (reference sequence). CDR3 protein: CSARSGGPGLPQHF. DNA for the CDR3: TGCAGTGCTAGGTCAGGGGGTCCGGGCTTGCCCCAGCATTTT.

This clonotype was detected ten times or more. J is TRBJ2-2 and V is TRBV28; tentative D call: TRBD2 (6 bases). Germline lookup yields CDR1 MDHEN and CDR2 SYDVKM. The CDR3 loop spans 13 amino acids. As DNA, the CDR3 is TGTGCTGGGTGGGACTCGAACACCGGGGAGCTGTTTTTT. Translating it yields CAGWDSNTGELFF.

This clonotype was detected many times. This CDR3 reads CASSFALVTGGAGSRSGANVLTF. CDR3 bases: TGTGCCAGCAGTTTTGCCCTCGTAACGGGGGGGGCAGGGAGTCGCTCTGGGGCCAACGTCCTGACTTTC. This chain connects TRBV27 to TRBJ2-6; 8 bases map to TRBD2. CDR3 length: 23 residues. The trim removed 3 bases at V and 0 bases at J, leaving 22 bases unmatched. Germline loops: CDR1 MNHEY, CDR2 SMNVEV (reference sequence).

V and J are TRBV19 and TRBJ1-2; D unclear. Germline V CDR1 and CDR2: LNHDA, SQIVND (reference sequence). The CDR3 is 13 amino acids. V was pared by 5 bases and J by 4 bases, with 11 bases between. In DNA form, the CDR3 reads TGTGCCAGTAGTTACCTTACAAGCTATGGCTACACCTTC. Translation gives CASSYLTSYGYTF. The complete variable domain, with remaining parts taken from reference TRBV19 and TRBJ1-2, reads DGGITQSPKYLFRKEGQNVTLSCEQNLNHDAMYWYRQDPGQGLRLIYYSQIVNDFQKGDIAEGYSVSREKKESFPLTVTSAQKNPTAFYLCASSYLTSYGYTFGSGTRLTVV.

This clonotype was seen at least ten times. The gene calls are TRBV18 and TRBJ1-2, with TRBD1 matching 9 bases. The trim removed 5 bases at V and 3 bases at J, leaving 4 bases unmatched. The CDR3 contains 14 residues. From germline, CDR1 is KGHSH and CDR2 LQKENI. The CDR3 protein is CASSIRDRDYGYTF. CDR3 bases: TGTGCCAGCTCAATCCGGGACAGGGACTATGGCTACACCTTC. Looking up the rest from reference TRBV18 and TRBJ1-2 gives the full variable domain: NAGVMQNPRHLVRRRGQEARLRCSPMKGHSHVYWYRQLPEEGLKFMVYLQKENIIDESGMPKERFSAEFPKEGPSILRIQQVVRGDSAAYFCASSIRDRDYGYTFGSGTRLTVV.

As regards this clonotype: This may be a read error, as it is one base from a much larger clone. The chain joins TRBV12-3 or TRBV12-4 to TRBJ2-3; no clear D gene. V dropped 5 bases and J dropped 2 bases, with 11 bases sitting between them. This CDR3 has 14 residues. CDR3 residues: CASSPRSPTDTQYF. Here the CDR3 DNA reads TGTGCCAGCAGTCCGCGGTCCCCCACAGATACGCAGTATTTT.

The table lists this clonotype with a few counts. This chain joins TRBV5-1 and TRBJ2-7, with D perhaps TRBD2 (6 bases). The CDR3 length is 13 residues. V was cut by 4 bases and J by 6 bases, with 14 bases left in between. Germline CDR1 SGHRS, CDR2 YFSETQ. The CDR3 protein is CASSVGGMSEQYF. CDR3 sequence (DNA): TGCGCCAGCAGCGTGGGGGGTATGAGCGAGCAGTACTTC. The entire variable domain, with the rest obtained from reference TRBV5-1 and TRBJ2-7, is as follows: KAGVTQTPRYLIKTRGQQVTLSCSPISGHRSVSWYQQTPGQGLQFLFEYFSETQRNKGNFPGRFSGRQFSNSRSEMNVSTLELGDSALYLCASSVGGMSEQYFGPGTRLTVT.

In DNA form, the CDR3 reads TGTGCCAGCAGCTTAGAGTGGGGGAGGGAAAACATTCAGTACTTC. Amino acid sequence: CASSLEWGRENIQYF. The chain employs TRBV7-6 and TRBJ2-4, with TRBD2 identical over 7 bases. The CDR3 loop spans 15 amino acids. Germline V gene lookup returns CDR1 SGHVS and CDR2 FNYEAQ. The J segment lost 5 bases and the V segment lost 1 base, leaving 5 bases of the junction unmatched.

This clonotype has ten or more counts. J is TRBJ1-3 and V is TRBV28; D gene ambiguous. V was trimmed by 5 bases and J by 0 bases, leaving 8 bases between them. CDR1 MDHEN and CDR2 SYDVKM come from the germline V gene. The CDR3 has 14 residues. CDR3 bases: TGTGCCAGCAGTCCCTTTAGCTCTGGAAACACCATATATTTT. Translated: CASSPFSSGNTIYF. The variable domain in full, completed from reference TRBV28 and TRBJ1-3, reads DVKVTQSSRYLVKRTGEKVFLECVQDMDHENMFWYRQDPGLGLRLIYFSYDVKMKEKGDIPEGYSVSREKKERFSLILESASTNQTSMYLCASSPFSSGNTIYFGEGSWLTVV.

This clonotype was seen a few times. The CDR3 DNA sequence: TGCAGTGCCACGACTCCCGCCGGCAATGAGCAGTTCTTC. As protein: CSATTPAGNEQFF. The chain carries TRBV20-1 and TRBJ2-1; D call uncertain. The CDR3 has 13 residues. Germline V lookup: CDR1 DFQATT, CDR2 SNEGSKA (reference sequence). V was clipped by 6 bases and J by 6 bases, with 15 bases between them.

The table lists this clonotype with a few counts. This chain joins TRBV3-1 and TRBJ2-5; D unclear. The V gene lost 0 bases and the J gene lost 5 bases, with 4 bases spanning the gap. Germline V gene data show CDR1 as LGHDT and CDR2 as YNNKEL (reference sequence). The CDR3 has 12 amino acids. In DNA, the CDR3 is TGTGCCAGCAGCCAAGATTCTGAGACCCAGTACTTC. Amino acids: CASSQDSETQYF.

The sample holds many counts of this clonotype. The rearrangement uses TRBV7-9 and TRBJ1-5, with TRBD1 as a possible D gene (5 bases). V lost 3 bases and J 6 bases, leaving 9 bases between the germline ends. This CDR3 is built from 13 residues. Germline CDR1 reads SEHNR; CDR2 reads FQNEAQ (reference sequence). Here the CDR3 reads CASSLQGGQPQHF. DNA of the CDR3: TGTGCCAGCAGCTTGCAGGGCGGTCAGCCCCAGCATTTT.

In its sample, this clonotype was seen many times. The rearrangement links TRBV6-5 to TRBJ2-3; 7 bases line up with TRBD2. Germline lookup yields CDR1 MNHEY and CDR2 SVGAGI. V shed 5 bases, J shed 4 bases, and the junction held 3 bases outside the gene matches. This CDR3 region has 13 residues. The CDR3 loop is CASSSGVADTQYF. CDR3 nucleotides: TGTGCCAGCAGTAGCGGGGTGGCAGATACGCAGTATTTT.

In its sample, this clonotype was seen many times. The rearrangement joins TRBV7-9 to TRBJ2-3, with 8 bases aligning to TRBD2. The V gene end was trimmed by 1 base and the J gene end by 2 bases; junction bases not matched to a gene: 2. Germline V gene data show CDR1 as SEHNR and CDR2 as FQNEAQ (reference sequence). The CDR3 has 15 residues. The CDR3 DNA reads TGTGCCAGCAGCTTAGATAGCGGGGACACAGATACGCAGTATTTT. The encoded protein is CASSLDSGDTDTQYF.

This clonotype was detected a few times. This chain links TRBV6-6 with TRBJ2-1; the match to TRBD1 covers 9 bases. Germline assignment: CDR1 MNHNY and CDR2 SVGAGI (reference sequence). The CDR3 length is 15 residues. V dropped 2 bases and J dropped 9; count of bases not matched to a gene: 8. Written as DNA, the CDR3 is TGTGCCAGCAGTTACGCAAGACAGGGGGAGATTGAGCAGTTCTTC. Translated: CASSYARQGEIEQFF.

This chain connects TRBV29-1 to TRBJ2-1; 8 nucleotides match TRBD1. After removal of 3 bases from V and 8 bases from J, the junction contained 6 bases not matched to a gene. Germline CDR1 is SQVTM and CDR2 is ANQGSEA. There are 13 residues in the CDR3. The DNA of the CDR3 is TGCAGCGTTGATGGAACAGGGGGAGATGAGCAGTTCTTC. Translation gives CSVDGTGGDEQFF.

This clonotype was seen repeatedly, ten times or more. In nucleotides, the CDR3 is TGTGCCAGCTCACCAGCCTACCAGGGGGCTCTCACAGATACGCAGTATTTT. Its protein is CASSPAYQGALTDTQYF. The chain joins TRBV18 to TRBJ2-3, with 8 positions matching TRBD1. Germline CDR1 reads KGHSH; CDR2 reads LQKENI. The CDR3 length is 17 residues. The V segment lost 2 bases and the J segment 2 bases; nucleotides outside the gene matches: 9.

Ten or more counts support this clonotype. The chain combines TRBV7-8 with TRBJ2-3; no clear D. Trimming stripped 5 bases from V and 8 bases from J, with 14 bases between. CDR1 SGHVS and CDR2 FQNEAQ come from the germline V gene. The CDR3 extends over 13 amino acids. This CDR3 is CASSPWTVGTQYF. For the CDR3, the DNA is TGTGCCAGCAGCCCATGGACCGTTGGTACGCAGTATTTT.

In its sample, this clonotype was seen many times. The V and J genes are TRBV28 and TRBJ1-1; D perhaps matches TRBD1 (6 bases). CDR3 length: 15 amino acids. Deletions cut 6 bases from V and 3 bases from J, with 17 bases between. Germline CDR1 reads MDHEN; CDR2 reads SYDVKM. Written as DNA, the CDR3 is TGTGCCAGCAGGTTCTGGGGGGGGCCCGACACTGAAGCTTTCTTT. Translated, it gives CASRFWGGPDTEAFF.